This T cell receptor beta chain is drawn from a study of cytomegalovirus exposure and HLA in healthy donors (dated by TCRdb to the late 2010s). Regarding the study in general: An earlier analysis of several hundred of the donors reported 250 to 300 Gb of sequence data and 90 million to 120 million unique TCR beta sequences obtained from approximately 180 million T cells. An early release covering around 630 HLA-typed donors comprised 250 to 350 gigabases of sequencing data and some 79 million unique TCR sequences. The genetic ancestry cluster associated with self-reported Caucasian donors included 81% of the approximately 410 genotyped donors. The study was designed to test whether signatures of past pathogen exposure could be identified by cataloging public T cell receptors. The study used immunosequencing to profile the T cell repertoires of 666 subjects and linked those repertoires to cytomegalovirus serostatus. A separate validation cohort of roughly 130 different subjects was used in addition to the roughly 720-subject first cohort. To predict cytomegalovirus infection status, the study combined high-throughput TCR immunosequencing, statistical association of individual TCRs with disease status, and machine learning. To study patterns of TCR occurrence, a later analysis re-analyzed previously published TCR beta repertoires from 500 to 850 donors and added high-resolution HLA genotyping. Rather than drawing on any new phenotypic data, the later analysis identified candidate immune exposures from TCR beta sequences and the way those sequences occurred across donors. In an earlier analysis of more than 550 of the donors, high-throughput TCR beta sequencing was used to judge whether each TCR beta V gene segment behaved as functional or pseudogenic. Donor age, sex, ethnicity and CMV serostatus were collected together with the repertoire data. In a later genetic analysis, genome-wide SNP genotypes for about 55% of the roughly 700 donors were used, and that subset was treated as a discovery cohort. All discovery cohort repertoires had been generated on a single sequencing platform. HLA typing covered class I and class II loci at four-digit resolution. Typing coverage varied by locus: roughly 629-630 donors for A, B, C, DRB1 and DQB1; roughly 560 for DQA1; approximately 610 for DPA1; roughly 470 for DPB1. Because of strong linkage in the cohort, four to six DR-DQ haplotypes were treated as single units for association and clustering. Among several hundred genotyped donors of the cohort, an average of around 240,000 unique TCR beta nucleotide sequences was sequenced per donor, of which about 20% were non-productive. Overall results and qualifications from the work: In vitro tests confirmed that a few of the cytomegalovirus-associated TCR beta chains recognize cytomegalovirus antigens. Compared with equally common non-associated chains, HLA-associated TCR beta chains in a later analysis were more clonally expanded and had lower generation probabilities. HLA typing was unavailable for some donors at each locus, so association tests used only the typed subset. The classifier was reported to diagnose cytomegalovirus status with high specificity and sensitivity in both the original and validation cohorts. In the study, 150 to 200 TCR beta chains were listed as associated with cytomegalovirus. In a later analysis, several top co-occurrence clusters were reported to appear linked to parvovirus B19, influenza, CMV and Epstein-Barr virus. Most TCR sequences were observed very rarely across donors, whereas some public TCRs were present in many individuals. According to the authors, the approach could potentially be generalized to other disease states and immunological phenotypes. Compared with the approximately 600-donor mean, donors in an Asian-associated ancestry cluster had fewer N-insertions in productive TCRs, according to a later genetic analysis. A cluster of highly shared sequence variants was judged likely to be a technical artifact of the sequencing pipeline. According to a later analysis, most CMV-associated TCR beta chains appeared to be HLA-restricted, and the HLA associations seemed to be driven largely by CMV exposure. A later analysis found that TCR association rates varied across HLA loci, with DRB1 alleles showing the most associated TCRs and HLA-C alleles the fewest. The presence/absence analyses assumed that sequencing depth was roughly uniform across donors, and that assumption may not be true. CMV serostatus was the only immune exposure information available for the cohort. The 87-base-pair reads could not distinguish some IMGT-functional V segments, including TRBV6-2 and TRBV6-3, so those segments were excluded. In this cohort, only TCR beta chains were sequenced, and detectable features were limited by the absence of alpha or paired-chain data. A further reported finding was that TCR beta sequences accurately predicted the HLA-A and HLA-B alleles for most subjects in the first cohort. In a later genetic analysis, a missense DCLRE1C variant was associated with V-gene and J-gene trimming of TCR beta chains, and the association was replicated in an independent cohort. Linkage disequilibrium might explain the correlated functional status among segregating V segments, but an unknown experimental factor could not be excluded. In an earlier analysis of around 600 of the donors, most TCR beta V segments appeared in productive rearrangements about 90% or about 30% of the time, broadly matching IMGT annotations. Specific HLA alleles were associated with 15,000 to 20,000 TCR beta sequences at a false discovery rate of 0.05 in a later analysis. Strong co-occurrence of HLA alleles, especially DR and DQ, made assigning TCR associations to individual alleles difficult. Because counts were too low, about 18 rarely observed V segments, including chromosome 9 orphons, were excluded from the earlier analysis of 587 of the donors.

In the germline V gene (reference sequence), CDR1 corresponds to MNHEY and CDR2 to SMNVEV. From the cysteine up to the phenylalanine, the CDR3 has a length of 15 residues. Only the CDR3 portion is preserved as DNA: 45 bases, with reading frame beginning at the first base. The junction shows trimming of 6 bases on V and 5 bases on J, and the gene matches do not reach 6 bases of it. On this clone itself: Its recognized antigen is unknown. No much larger clone is present one base from it, and per-base qualities are unavailable.

Library preparation employed the immunoSEQ multiplex PCR assay. A mixture of 60 forward primers for TCR Vbeta segments and 13 reverse primers for TCR Jbeta segments was used in the multiplex PCR. Amplification of the CDR3 region of rearranged TCR beta genes was performed with a multiplex PCR assay on genomic DNA. Amplified TCR beta libraries were sequenced as 87-base-pair reads on the Illumina HiSeq System. Per the source publication's procedure: A later analysis tallied approximately 87 million unique TCR beta chains across the 666 repertoires, and some 10 million of those chains were shared by two or more donors. Raw reads were error-corrected and collapsed into unique sequences with a nearest-neighbor algorithm that merged closely related sequences to remove PCR and sequencing errors. V, D and J gene segments were assigned by aligning CDR3 sequences to IMGT reference sequences. For a sequence to be retained, at least a six-nucleotide match to both a V gene segment and a J gene segment was required. Rearrangements were classified as productive when the CDR3 lacked stop codons and remained in frame with V and J, and all other rearrangements were classified as non-productive. CDR3 was defined according to IMGT convention as the region running from the second conserved V-encoded cysteine to the conserved J-encoded phenylalanine. The earlier analysis of about 610 of the donors excluded any sequence lacking an unambiguous match to a single V gene segment. In an earlier analysis of 450 to 700 of the donors, V segments were called functional above 56.7% productive rearrangements and were called segregating when the between-donor standard deviation exceeded 5%. A statistical classification framework was built for diagnosing cytomegalovirus status from the catalog of TCR beta chain sequences. In a later analysis, V and J genes were assigned by comparing TCR nucleotide sequences against IMGT/GENE-DB human TR gene sequences. Using the TCRdist pipeline, a later analysis assigned CDR3 sequences along with most-parsimonious VDJ recombination scenarios. A later analysis defined each TCR beta chain by its CDR3 amino acid sequence plus V-gene family, and excluded reads lacking a unique V-gene family. To address suspected cross-contamination and a sequencing artifact, a later analysis removed several hundred highly shared, low-generation-probability nucleotide sequences. In a later analysis, a clonal expansion index was calculated for each public chain from normalized within-repertoire ranks of inferred template counts. In a later analysis, generation probabilities were computed with a VDJ recombination model fitted to out-of-frame rearrangements, and the resulting probabilities were checked against IGoR. In a later analysis, TCR-TCR, TCR-HLA and TCR-CMV co-occurrence was scored with hypergeometric tests, and a repertoire-size bias correction was applied to TCR pairs. In a later analysis, false discovery rates were estimated by permuting HLA or CMV assignments 20 times. In a later analysis, co-occurring TCRs were grouped using DBSCAN, with TCRdist sequence similarity added in when clustering inside HLA-allele-positive subsets. Repertoires with fewer than 30,000 or more than 120,000 public chains, plus five repertoires with anomalous nucleotide sharing, were excluded from co-occurrence clustering. The source is immuneACCESS, and TCRdb retained only in-frame sequences with V and J called. Part of the clones is not carried over; for the studies checked, unresolved V genes explain less than half of this, and the remainder is unexplained. V, J and clone size are taken as reported in that table, and D and trimming were inferred from the DNA itself. The sample table contains some 130,000 clones; only one count was recorded for around 77% of them. Of the sample, 4.2% is held by the ten largest clones.

The cohort was made up of about 610 healthy bone marrow donors. Cohort members were all nominally healthy when sampled, although unrecorded immune exposures were likely present. The donor tested CMV seropositive, placing the donor among the 289 seropositive members of the cohort. A peripheral blood sample was collected from each donor, and TCR beta sequencing was performed on peripheral blood mononuclear cells. The Qiagen DNeasy Blood Extraction Kit was used to extract genomic DNA from the blood cell samples. The receptor was derived from a male donor in good health and CMV-seropositive. Sequencing was performed on PBMCs. The chain is made from TRBV27 and TRBJ2-3, with 12 junctional bases fitting TRBD2. The CDR3 reads CASRLGLAGRDTQYF. The sequence in DNA is TGTGCCAGCAGGCTCGGACTAGCGGGACGAGATACGCAGTATTTT.